This passage covers 18 T cell receptor beta chains from one sample sequenced in a study of blood T cells in healthy people across ages. Then a second PCR, running about 6 to 12 cycles, was carried out with a sample-barcoded 5' primer and a J-beta primer mix. Each CDR3 protein gets one entry after TCRdb re-called the 5' RACE reads with MiXCR. The sample includes over 600,000 distinct CDR3 sequences, around 20% seen only once; the top ten take more than 3%. Specimen: blood. The source is a man between 65 and 79 years old in good health.

The chain has TRBV5-5 and TRBJ2-1, with TRBD2 identical over 8 bases. Germline lookup yields CDR1 SGHKS and CDR2 YYEKEE (reference sequence). The trim removed 1 base at V and 5 bases at J, leaving 5 bases unmatched. This CDR3 spans 15 amino acids. CDR3: CASSLSGGQNNEQFF. The CDR3 nucleotides are TGTGCCAGCAGCTTGTCGGGAGGGCAAAACAATGAGCAGTTCTTC.

This chain links TRBV6-6 with TRBJ2-7, with D unclear. CDR3 length: 15 amino acids. The V gene lost 0 bases and the J gene lost 0 bases, with 9 bases spanning the gap. Germline assignment: CDR1 MNHNY and CDR2 SVGAGI (reference sequence). CDR3 residues: CASSYSPPGSYEQYF. The CDR3 DNA reads as TGTGCCAGCAGTTACTCGCCTCCTGGCTCCTACGAGCAGTACTTC.

In this sample, this clonotype turned up a few times. The chain employs TRBV27 and TRBJ2-5; perhaps TRBD1 as D (5 bases). The J call may be mistaken, given a closer DNA end match to TRBJ2-7. The germline CDR1 and CDR2 sequences are MNHEY and SMNVEV (reference sequence). The length of the CDR3 is 13 residues. CDR3 sequence: CASSLSGVDEQYF. CDR3 DNA: TGTGCCAGCAGTTTATCAGGGGTCGACGAGCAGTACTTC.

V usage is TRBV20-1 and J usage is TRBJ2-7, with 8 bases that match TRBD2. The V gene's germline CDR1 is DFQATT and CDR2 SNEGSKA (reference sequence). V trimming: 3 bases; J trimming: 6 bases; junction bases outside the gene matches: 16. This CDR3 has 16 amino acids. The CDR3 region is CSARDPTSGGRCEQYF. The DNA for the CDR3 is TGCAGTGCTAGGGACCCTACTAGCGGCGGACGCTGCGAGCAGTACTTC.

The CDR3 nucleotides read TGTGCCAGCAGTTGGGGGGCCGAGCAGTACTTC. Its translation: CASSWGAEQYF. This chain connects TRBV6-5 to TRBJ2-5, with D perhaps being TRBD1 or TRBD2 (6 bases each). The J call may not be correct, given that the DNA end is closer to TRBJ2-7. This CDR3 has 11 residues. CDR1 is MNHEY, CDR2 SVGAGI, per germline.

This chain connects TRBV7-9 to TRBJ2-5; 7 nucleotides line up with TRBD1. Per germline, CDR1 SEHNR and CDR2 FQNEAQ (reference sequence). This CDR3 has 15 residues. After removal of 1 base from V and 5 bases from J, the junction contained 7 bases not matched to a gene. As DNA, the CDR3 is TGTGCCAGCAGCTTAGGGGACAGCCGTGGGGAGACCCAGTACTTC. Its protein product is CASSLGDSRGETQYF. Supplemented by reference TRBV7-9 and TRBJ2-5, the full variable domain reads DTGVSQNPRHKITKRGQNVTFRCDPISEHNRLYWYRQTLGQGPEFLTYFQNEAQLEKSRLLSDRFSAERPKGSFSTLEIQRTEQGDSAMYLCASSLGDSRGETQYFGPGTRLLVL.

This clonotype was found many times. In DNA, the CDR3 is TGTGCCATCAGTGAAGGACAGGGTACTAACTATGGCTACACCTTC. Translated, it gives CAISEGQGTNYGYTF. The rearrangement uses TRBV10-3 and TRBJ1-2; the match to TRBD1 covers 8 bases. Germline V gene data show CDR1 as ENHRY and CDR2 as SYGVKD. The CDR3 is 15 residues long. V was clipped by 3 bases and J by 0 bases; unmatched bases: 3.

CDR3 amino acids: CSAAESEVEKLFF. CDR3 bases: TGCAGTGCCGCAGAGTCCGAGGTCGAAAAACTGTTTTTT. This chain links TRBV20-1 with TRBJ1-4, with unresolved D. The germline V and J ends were trimmed by 6 bases and 8 bases, with 16 bases remaining between them. This CDR3 is built from 13 residues. Germline CDR1 and CDR2: DFQATT and SNEGSKA (reference sequence).

The V gene is TRBV29-1, the J gene TRBJ2-5; maybe TRBD2 (5 bases). The CDR3 consists of 14 residues. V shed 2 bases and J shed 5 bases, with 15 bases lying between them. The germline V gene encodes CDR1 SQVTM and CDR2 ANQGSEA. The CDR3 DNA sequence: TGCAGCGTTGAAAGCTACCAGTCGGGGGAGACCCAGTACTTC. Encoded protein: CSVESYQSGETQYF.

This clonotype has more than one count but fewer than ten. The chain carries TRBV11-1 and TRBJ1-1; 9 positions agree with TRBD1. The CDR3 is 14 amino acids. Germline CDR1 SGHAT, CDR2 FQDESV (reference sequence). The junction had 5 bases not matched to a gene; V was cut back by 2 bases and J by 7 bases. CDR3 sequence reads: CASSLLTGGGEAFF. The DNA for the CDR3 is TGTGCCAGCAGCTTATTGACAGGGGGAGGTGAAGCTTTCTTT.

The V and J genes are TRBV5-1 and TRBJ2-5; 14 bases fit TRBD2. TRBJ2-1 explains the end of the DNA better; the J call may be wrong. In germline, CDR1 is SGHRS, CDR2 YFSETQ. The CDR3 covers 16 residues. CDR3 region: CASSPAGTSGSGEQFF. CDR3 nucleotide sequence: TGCGCCAGCAGCCCGGCCGGGACTAGCGGGAGTGGTGAGCAGTTCTTC.

This chain joins TRBV28 and TRBJ1-1; the D gene is possibly TRBD1 (6 bases). Per the germline V gene, CDR1 is MDHEN and CDR2 is SYDVKM. This CDR3 comprises 12 residues. Trimming stripped 6 bases from V and 11 bases from J, with 16 bases between. CDR3 DNA sequence: TGTGCCAGCAGCCCCGGACAGAAGCGGGCTTTCTTT. It encodes CASSPGQKRAFF.

The V and J genes are TRBV7-2 and TRBJ2-7; weak D call: TRBD2 (6 bases). CDR1 and CDR2 (germline): SGHTA, FQGNSA. CDR3 length equals 16 residues. Deletions cut 0 bases from V and 5 bases from J, with 17 bases between. CDR3 DNA sequence: TGTGCCAGCAGCTTAGCGCTATACGGGAGCTTTGACGAGCAGTACTTC. Residues: CASSLALYGSFDEQYF.

This clonotype was counted between two and nine times. The chain employs TRBV5-1 and TRBJ2-3, with unresolved D. This CDR3 has 15 residues. Germline assignment: CDR1 SGHRS and CDR2 YFSETQ. Trimming cost V 4 bases and J 2 bases, with 14 bases left between them. In nucleotides, the CDR3 is TGCGCCAGCAGCCGTGCTGGCGACCCCACAGATACGCAGTATTTT. It yields the protein CASSRAGDPTDTQYF.

This clonotype was seen many times. The chain uses TRBV28 and TRBJ2-7; 14 nucleotides match TRBD2. CDR1 is MDHEN and CDR2 is SYDVKM in the germline V gene. This CDR3 has 15 residues. Trimming removed 2 bases from V and 4 bases from J; junction bases left unmatched: 1. Here the CDR3 reads CASSLRTSGRYEQYF. CDR3 DNA: TGTGCCAGCAGTTTAAGGACTAGCGGGAGGTACGAGCAGTACTTC. Using reference TRBV28 and TRBJ2-7 for the parts outside the CDR3, the full variable domain is DVKVTQSSRYLVKRTGEKVFLECVQDMDHENMFWYRQDPGLGLRLIYFSYDVKMKEKGDIPEGYSVSREKKERFSLILESASTNQTSMYLCASSLRTSGRYEQYFGPGTRLTVT.

A few counts support this clonotype. The chain couples TRBV7-9 to TRBJ2-7, with 10 nucleotides matching TRBD2. Per the germline V gene, CDR1 is SEHNR and CDR2 is FQNEAQ (reference sequence). There are 14 residues in the CDR3. The V gene end was trimmed by 4 bases and the J gene end by 9 bases; junction bases not matched to a gene: 9. The CDR3 coding sequence is TGTGCCAGCAGCTCTAGCGGGAGTAAGACTTGGCAGTACTTC. Translating it yields CASSSSGSKTWQYF. Supplemented by reference TRBV7-9 and TRBJ2-7, the full variable domain reads DTGVSQNPRHKITKRGQNVTFRCDPISEHNRLYWYRQTLGQGPEFLTYFQNEAQLEKSRLLSDRFSAERPKGSFSTLEIQRTEQGDSAMYLCASSSSGSKTWQYFGPGTRLTVT.

V usage is TRBV18 and J usage is TRBJ2-7, with 11 nucleotides matching TRBD1. Germline assignment: CDR1 KGHSH and CDR2 LQKENI. CDR3 length: 15 amino acids. Unmatched junction bases numbered 3, after V lost 2 bases and J lost 3 bases. The CDR3 sequence is CASSPGTGGIYEQYF. CDR3 sequence (DNA): TGTGCCAGCTCACCAGGGACAGGGGGAATCTACGAGCAGTACTTC.

This clonotype has only a few counts. Germline and junction disagree at one end, which may indicate a read error. The V and J genes are TRBV20-1 and TRBJ2-7; D remains ambiguous. Germline V gives CDR1 DFQATT, CDR2 SNEGSKA (reference sequence). The CDR3 extends over 12 amino acids. The CDR3 DNA reads as TGCAGGGCTAGTCTGGGAAACTACGAGCAGTACTTC. The encoded protein is CRASLGNYEQYF.